The T cell receptor beta chain described here comes from a study of cytomegalovirus exposure and HLA in healthy donors. Background on the study: Samples from HLA-typed donors yielded around 85 million unique TCRs in an early data release. Whole-study findings and limits: The study assumed roughly uniform donor sequencing depth for presence/absence analyses.

The CDR3 sequence is 15 residues long. Germline V gene sequence: CDR1 SGHRS, CDR2 YFSETQ. Deletions cut 0 bases from V and 2 bases from J, with 9 bases between. In the PCR, 60 Vbeta and 13 Jbeta primers were used. Original processing methods: Later work found approximately 87 million unique TCR beta chains, with about 10 million shared. Produced via immunoSEQ multiplex PCR; TCRdb's table is partial and in-frame only. The V and J calls and clone size are taken from that table; D and trimming were inferred from the DNA. Here the sample spans approximately 150,000 clones, under 85% being singletons. Details on this clone: Antigen: not known.

Sequencing was done on a sample of PBMCs. The TCR originated in a young woman in good health and CMV-seropositive. The chain employs TRBV5-1 and TRBJ1-3, with D possibly TRBD1 on 5 matching bases. CDR3 DNA: TGCGCCAGCAGCTTGGCCCAAGGGGCTGGAAACACCATATATTTT. Translated, it gives CASSLAQGAGNTIYF. Together with reference TRBV5-1 and TRBJ1-3, the CDR3 gives the full variable domain: KAGVTQTPRYLIKTRGQQVTLSCSPISGHRSVSWYQQTPGQGLQFLFEYFSETQRNKGNFPGRFSGRQFSNSRSEMNVSTLELGDSALYLCASSLAQGAGNTIYFGEGSWLTVV.